This T cell receptor (beta chain) derives from a study of read filtering for tumor transcriptome and immune sequencing. Findings and caveats of the study: The CD138-negative fraction was mixed bone marrow immune cells, not pure T cells. About 81.9% of IR-seq clonotypes had a single read, yet these held about 3.4% of reads.

As regards this clonotype: Its target is not known. One base away lies a much larger clone, so this may be a sequencing read error. The conserved final phenylalanine or tryptophan is absent from the CDR3, which likely points to a read error.

CDR1 is SGHDT, CDR2 YYEEEE, per germline. CDR3 size: 15 residues. V lost 4 bases and J lost 4; bases outside the gene matches: 6. Molecular barcoded adaptors covering alpha/delta and beta/gamma chains were used on 400 ng RNA. TCRdb fed the reads into MiXCR, producing one record per CDR3 protein. The sample records roughly 67,000 distinct CDR3 sequences, around 20% being singletons. The chain is built from TRBV5-6 and TRBJ2-2; 8 nucleotides align to TRBD2. This TCR was sampled from a donor at least 40 years old with multiple myeloma. Source material: a population of CD138-negative cells sorted from bone marrow. The CDR3 sequence: CASSQPSGSTGELFS. The CDR3 region has the DNA TGTGCCAGCAGCCAGCCCAGCGGGAGCACCGGGGAGCTGTTTTCT.